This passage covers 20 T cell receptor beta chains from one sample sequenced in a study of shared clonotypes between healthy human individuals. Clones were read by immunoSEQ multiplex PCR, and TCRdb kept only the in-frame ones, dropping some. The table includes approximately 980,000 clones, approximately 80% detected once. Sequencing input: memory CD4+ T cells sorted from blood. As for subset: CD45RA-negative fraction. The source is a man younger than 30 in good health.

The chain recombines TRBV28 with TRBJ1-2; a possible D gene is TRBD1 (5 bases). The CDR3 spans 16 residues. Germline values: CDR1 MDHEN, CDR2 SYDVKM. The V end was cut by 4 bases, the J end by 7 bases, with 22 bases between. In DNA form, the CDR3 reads TGTGCCAGCAGTTCCACCGGCGGGGGGTTCGCTACTGGCTACACCTTC. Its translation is CASSSTGGGFATGYTF.

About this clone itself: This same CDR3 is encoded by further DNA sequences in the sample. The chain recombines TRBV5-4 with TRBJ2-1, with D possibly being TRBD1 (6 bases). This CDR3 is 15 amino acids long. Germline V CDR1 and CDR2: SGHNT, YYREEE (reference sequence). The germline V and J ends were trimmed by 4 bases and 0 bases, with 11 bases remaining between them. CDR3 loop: CASSQDRSSYNEQFF. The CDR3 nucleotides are TGTGCCAGCAGCCAAGACAGGAGCTCCTACAATGAGCAGTTCTTC.

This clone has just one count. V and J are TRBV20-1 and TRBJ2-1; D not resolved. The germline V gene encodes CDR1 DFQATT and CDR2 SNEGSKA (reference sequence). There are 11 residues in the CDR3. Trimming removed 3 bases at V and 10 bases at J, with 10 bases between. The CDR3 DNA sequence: TGCAGTGCTAGGGGAACTATGGAGCAGTTCTTC. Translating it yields CSARGTMEQFF.

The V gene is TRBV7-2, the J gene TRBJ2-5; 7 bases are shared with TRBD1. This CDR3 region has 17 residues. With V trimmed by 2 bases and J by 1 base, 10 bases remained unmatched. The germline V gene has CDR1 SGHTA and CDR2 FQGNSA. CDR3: CASSLTAAGTAQETQYF. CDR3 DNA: TGTGCCAGCAGCTTAACAGCTGCCGGGACAGCCCAAGAGACCCAGTACTTC.

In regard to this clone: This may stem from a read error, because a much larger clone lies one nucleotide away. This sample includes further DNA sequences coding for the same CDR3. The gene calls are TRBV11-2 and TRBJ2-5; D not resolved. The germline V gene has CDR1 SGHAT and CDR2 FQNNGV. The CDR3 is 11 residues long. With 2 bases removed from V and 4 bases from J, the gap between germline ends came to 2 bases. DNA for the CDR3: TGTGCCAGCAGCTTACTAGAGACCCAGTACTTC. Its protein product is CASSLLETQYF. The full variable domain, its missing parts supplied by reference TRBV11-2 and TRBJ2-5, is EAGVAQSPRYKIIEKRQSVAFWCNPISGHATLYWYQQILGQGPKLLIQFQNNGVVDDSQLPKDRFSAERLKGVDSTLKIQPAKLEDSAVYLCASSLLETQYFGPGTRLLVL.

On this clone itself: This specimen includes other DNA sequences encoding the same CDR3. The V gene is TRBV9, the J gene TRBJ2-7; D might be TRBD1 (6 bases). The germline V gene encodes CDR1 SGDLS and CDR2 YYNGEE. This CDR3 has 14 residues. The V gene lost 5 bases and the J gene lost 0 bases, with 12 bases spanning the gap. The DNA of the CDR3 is TGTGCCAGCAGTCCTACAGGGAGCTCCTACGAGCAGTACTTC. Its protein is CASSPTGSSYEQYF. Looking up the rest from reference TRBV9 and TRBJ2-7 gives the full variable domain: DSGVTQTPKHLITATGQRVTLRCSPRSGDLSVYWYQQSLDQGLQFLIQYYNGEERAKGNILERFSAQQFPDLHSELNLSSLELGDSALYFCASSPTGSSYEQYFGPGTRLTVT.

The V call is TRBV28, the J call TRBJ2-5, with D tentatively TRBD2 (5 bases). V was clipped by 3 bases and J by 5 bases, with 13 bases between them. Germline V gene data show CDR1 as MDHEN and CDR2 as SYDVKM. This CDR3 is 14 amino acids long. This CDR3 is CASSFGLTGETQYF. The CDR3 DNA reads TGTGCCAGCAGTTTTGGACTCACGGGGGAGACCCAGTACTTC.

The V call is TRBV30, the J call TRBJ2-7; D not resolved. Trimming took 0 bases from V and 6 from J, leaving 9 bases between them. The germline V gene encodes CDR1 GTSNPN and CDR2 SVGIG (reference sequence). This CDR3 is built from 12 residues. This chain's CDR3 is CAWSVKLLEQYF. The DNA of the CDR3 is TGTGCCTGGAGTGTAAAGTTGCTCGAGCAGTACTTC.

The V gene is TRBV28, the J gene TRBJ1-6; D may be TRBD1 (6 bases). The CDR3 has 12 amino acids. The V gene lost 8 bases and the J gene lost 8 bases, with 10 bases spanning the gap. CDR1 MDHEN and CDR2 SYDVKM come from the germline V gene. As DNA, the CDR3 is TGTGCCAGCGGGACACTCCATTCACCCCTCCACTTT. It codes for CASGTLHSPLHF.

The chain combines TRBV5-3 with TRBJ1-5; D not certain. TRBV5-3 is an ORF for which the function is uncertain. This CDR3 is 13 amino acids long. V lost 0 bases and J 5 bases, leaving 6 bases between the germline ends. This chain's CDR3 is CARSLENYQPQHF. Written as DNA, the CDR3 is TGTGCCAGAAGCTTGGAGAATTATCAGCCCCAGCATTTT.

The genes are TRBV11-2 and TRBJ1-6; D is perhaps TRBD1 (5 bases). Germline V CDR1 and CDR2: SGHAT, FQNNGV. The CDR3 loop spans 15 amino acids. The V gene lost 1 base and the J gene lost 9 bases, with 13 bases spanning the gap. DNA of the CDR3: TGTGCCAGCAGCTTAGGCAGGGTTAATAGTTCACCCCTCCACTTT. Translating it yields CASSLGRVNSSPLHF.

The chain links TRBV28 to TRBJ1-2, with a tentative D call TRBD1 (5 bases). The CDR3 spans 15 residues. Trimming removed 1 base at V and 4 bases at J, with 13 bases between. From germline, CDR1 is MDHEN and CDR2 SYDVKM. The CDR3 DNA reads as TGTGCCAGCAGTTTATCAGTTGGGGCAATCTATGGCTACACCTTC. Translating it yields CASSLSVGAIYGYTF.

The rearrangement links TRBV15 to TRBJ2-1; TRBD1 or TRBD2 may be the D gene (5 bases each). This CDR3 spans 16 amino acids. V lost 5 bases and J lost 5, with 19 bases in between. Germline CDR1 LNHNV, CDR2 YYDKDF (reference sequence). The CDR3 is CATSPKTGPGDNEQFF. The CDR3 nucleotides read TGTGCCACCAGCCCTAAAACAGGTCCCGGGGACAATGAGCAGTTCTTC. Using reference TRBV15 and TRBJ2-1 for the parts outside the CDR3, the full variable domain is DAMVIQNPRYQVTQFGKPVTLSCSQTLNHNVMYWYQQKSSQAPKLLFHYYDKDFNNEADTPDNFQSRRPNTSFCFLDIRSPGLGDTAMYLCATSPKTGPGDNEQFFGPGTRLTVL.

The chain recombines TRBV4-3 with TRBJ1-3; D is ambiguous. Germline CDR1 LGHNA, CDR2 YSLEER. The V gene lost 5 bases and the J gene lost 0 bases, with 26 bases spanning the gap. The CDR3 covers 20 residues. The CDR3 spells CASSVRRIELPSPSGNTIYF. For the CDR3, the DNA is TGCGCCAGCAGCGTAAGACGAATAGAACTCCCTAGCCCCTCTGGAAACACCATATATTTT.

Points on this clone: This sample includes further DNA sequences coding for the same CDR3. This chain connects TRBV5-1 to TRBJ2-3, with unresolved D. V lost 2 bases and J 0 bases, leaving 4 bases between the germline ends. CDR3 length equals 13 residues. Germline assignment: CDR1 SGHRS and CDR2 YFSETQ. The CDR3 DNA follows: TGCGCCAGCAGCTTCGTGAGCACAGATACGCAGTATTTT. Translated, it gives CASSFVSTDTQYF.

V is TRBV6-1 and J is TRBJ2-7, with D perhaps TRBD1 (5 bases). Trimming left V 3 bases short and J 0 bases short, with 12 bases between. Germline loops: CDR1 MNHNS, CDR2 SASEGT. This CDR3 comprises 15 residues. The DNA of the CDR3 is TGTGCCAGCAGTGACAGGGAACAAAGCTCCTACGAGCAGTACTTC. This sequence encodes CASSDREQSSYEQYF.

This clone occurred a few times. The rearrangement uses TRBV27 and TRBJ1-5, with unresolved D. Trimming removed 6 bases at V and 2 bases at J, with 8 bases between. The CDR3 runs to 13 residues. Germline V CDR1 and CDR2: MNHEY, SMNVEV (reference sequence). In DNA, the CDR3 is TGTGCCAGCAGAATAACGGGCAATCAGCCCCAGCATTTT. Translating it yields CASRITGNQPQHF.

CDR3 residues: CASSAGLSANTGELFF. CDR3 nucleotides: TGTGCCAGCAGCGCAGGACTTTCCGCGAACACCGGGGAGCTGTTTTTT. The chain carries TRBV11-3 and TRBJ2-2; D is possibly TRBD2 (5 bases). Germline V lookup: CDR1 SGHNT, CDR2 YENEEA. CDR3 length equals 16 residues. V lost 5 bases and J lost 0, with 13 bases in between.

CDR3 in DNA: TGTGCCAGCTCACCGGTTCTGTTGAACACTGAAGCTTTCTTT. Translated, it gives CASSPVLLNTEAFF. The chain is built from TRBV18 and TRBJ1-1; no clear D gene. CDR1 and CDR2 from the germline V gene are KGHSH and LQKENI. The CDR3 extends over 14 amino acids. The V and J ends lost 3 bases and 0 bases respectively, with 8 bases between them. The whole variable domain, filled in from reference TRBV18 and TRBJ1-1, reads NAGVMQNPRHLVRRRGQEARLRCSPMKGHSHVYWYRQLPEEGLKFMVYLQKENIIDESGMPKERFSAEFPKEGPSILRIQQVVRGDSAAYFCASSPVLLNTEAFFGQGTRLTVV.

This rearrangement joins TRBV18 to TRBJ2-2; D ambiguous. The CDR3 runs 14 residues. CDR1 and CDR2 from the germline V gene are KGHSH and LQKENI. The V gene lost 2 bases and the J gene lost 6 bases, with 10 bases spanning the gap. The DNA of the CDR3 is TGTGCCAGCTCACCAAATTCTTTCTCCGGGGAGCTGTTTTTT. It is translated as CASSPNSFSGELFF.